These 12 T cell receptor beta chains were all obtained from the same sample, sequenced in a study of cytomegalovirus exposure and HLA in healthy donors. PCR amplification relied on 60 Vbeta primers (plus 13 Jbeta primers). Clones were sequenced by immunoSEQ multiplex PCR, and TCRdb holds only the in-frame ones, with some missing. The repertoire includes 95,000 to 150,000 clones, around 77% of them detected once, and 5.8% sits in the top ten. Material: PBMCs. The receptors stem from a man aged 18 to 30 in good health and CMV-seropositive.

The chain uses TRBV9 and TRBJ2-5, with 8 bases lining up with TRBD1. The end of the DNA is better explained by TRBJ2-7, so the J call may be wrong. There are 15 residues in the CDR3. Per germline, CDR1 SGDLS and CDR2 YYNGEE. For the CDR3, the DNA is TGTGCCAGCAGCCCTATAGGACAGGGTGCCTACGAGCAGTACTTC. Its translation: CASSPIGQGAYEQYF.

This clone was observed a few times. The CDR3 DNA is TGTGCCAGCAGCGTAGGGGACAGGGATTACGAGCAGTACTTC. This translates into CASSVGDRDYEQYF. V is TRBV9 and J is TRBJ2-7, with 9 bases matching TRBD1. Per the germline V gene, CDR1 is SGDLS and CDR2 is YYNGEE. The ends lost 0 bases at V and 4 bases at J; junction bases unmatched: 2. The CDR3 consists of 14 residues.

The chain has TRBV7-6 and TRBJ2-6; the D gene is possibly TRBD1 (6 bases). CDR1 is SGHVS, CDR2 FNYEAQ, per germline. With 4 bases removed from V and 1 base from J, the gap between germline ends came to 14 bases. This CDR3 has 17 residues. CDR3 bases: TGTGCCAGCAGCTCTCGATACAGGGAATCTGGGGCCAACGTCCTGACTTTC. Its protein is CASSSRYRESGANVLTF.

The V call is TRBV6-4, the J call TRBJ1-1; 9 bases are a match to TRBD1. With 3 bases clipped from V and 5 bases from J, the junction kept 7 bases outside the gene matches. CDR3 length: 15 amino acids. The V gene's germline CDR1 is MRHNA and CDR2 SNTAGT. This CDR3 reads CASSESGQGRTEAFF. Here the CDR3 DNA reads TGTGCCAGCAGTGAGTCCGGACAGGGGAGGACTGAAGCTTTCTTT.

The chain uses TRBV10-3 and TRBJ1-1, with D tentatively TRBD1 (6 bases). Trimming stripped 7 bases from V and 4 bases from J, with 13 bases between. CDR3 length equals 13 residues. Germline values: CDR1 ENHRY, CDR2 SYGVKD. In DNA, the CDR3 is TGTGCCATCAAGTCAGGGGATGGCACTGAAGCTTTCTTT. This codes for CAIKSGDGTEAFF.

This clone was detected only a few times. The rearrangement links TRBV6-5 to TRBJ2-2; TRBD2 aligns across 9 bases. This CDR3 is built from 15 residues. J was trimmed by 0 bases and V by 8 bases; bases with no gene match: 4. Germline CDR1 MNHEY, CDR2 SVGAGI. As DNA, the CDR3 is TGTGCCAGCCACGGCGGGGGGGCGAACACCGGGGAGCTGTTTTTT. Protein: CASHGGGANTGELFF.

This clone occurred a few times. The chain carries TRBV19 and TRBJ1-1; D possibly corresponds to TRBD1 (5 bases). CDR1 LNHDA and CDR2 SQIVND come from the germline V gene (reference sequence). Trimming stripped 8 bases from V and 1 base from J, with 11 bases between. The CDR3 is 13 amino acids. The chain's CDR3 is CASLQTGNTEAFF. The CDR3 DNA is TGTGCCAGTTTACAAACAGGGAACACTGAAGCTTTCTTT.

J is TRBJ1-5 and V is TRBV28, with D maybe TRBD1 (6 bases). The CDR3 contains 13 residues. Trimming removed 5 bases at V and 6 bases at J, with 11 bases between. Germline V lookup: CDR1 MDHEN, CDR2 SYDVKM. CDR3 bases: TGTGCCAGCAGTGCAACAGGGAGTCAGCCCCAGCATTTT. The encoded protein is CASSATGSQPQHF.

The rearrangement uses TRBV27 and TRBJ2-7; tentatively, D is TRBD1 (6 bases). Trimming pared 2 bases from V and 0 bases from J, leaving 8 bases between. Germline lookup yields CDR1 MNHEY and CDR2 SMNVEV (reference sequence). This CDR3 is 14 amino acids long. CDR3 DNA: TGTGCCAGCAGTTTACGGGACACCTCCTACGAGCAGTACTTC. It codes for CASSLRDTSYEQYF.

J is TRBJ2-2 and V is TRBV5-8; 11 bases align to TRBD2. Trimming at V came to 4 bases and at J to 2 bases, leaving 16 bases not matched to a gene. The CDR3 has 20 amino acids. Germline V gives CDR1 SGHTS, CDR2 YDEGEE. CDR3 sequence (DNA): TGTGCCAGCAGCGGAAACCCCGGGACTAGCGGAACCATCAACACCGGGGAGCTGTTTTTT. It codes for CASSGNPGTSGTINTGELFF.

V gene TRBV2 combines with J gene TRBJ1-3; 10 nucleotides agree with TRBD1. The germline V gene encodes CDR1 SNHLY and CDR2 FYNNEI. V dropped 6 bases and J dropped 6; count of bases not matched to a gene: 5. The CDR3 has 14 residues. DNA for the CDR3: TGTGCCAGCAGACCCGGGACAGGGGCAAACACCATATATTTT. It is translated as CASRPGTGANTIYF. Complete variable domain (other parts from reference TRBV2 and TRBJ1-3): EPEVTQTPSHQVTQMGQEVILRCVPISNHLYFYWYRQILGQKVEFLVSFYNNEISEKSEIFDDQFSVERPDGSNFTLKIRSTKLEDSAMYFCASRPGTGANTIYFGEGSWLTVV.

Concerning this clone itself: A junction end diverges from the germline sequence, so it may reflect a read error. The chain employs TRBV5-1 and TRBJ2-6, with D tentatively TRBD2 (6 bases). This CDR3 spans 19 amino acids. In germline, CDR1 is SGHRS, CDR2 YFSETQ. In DNA form, the CDR3 reads TGCGCCAGCAGCCATGGAATTGCTGGGGGGTTCTCTGGGGCCAACGGCCTGACTTTC. Its protein is CASSHGIAGGFSGANGLTF.